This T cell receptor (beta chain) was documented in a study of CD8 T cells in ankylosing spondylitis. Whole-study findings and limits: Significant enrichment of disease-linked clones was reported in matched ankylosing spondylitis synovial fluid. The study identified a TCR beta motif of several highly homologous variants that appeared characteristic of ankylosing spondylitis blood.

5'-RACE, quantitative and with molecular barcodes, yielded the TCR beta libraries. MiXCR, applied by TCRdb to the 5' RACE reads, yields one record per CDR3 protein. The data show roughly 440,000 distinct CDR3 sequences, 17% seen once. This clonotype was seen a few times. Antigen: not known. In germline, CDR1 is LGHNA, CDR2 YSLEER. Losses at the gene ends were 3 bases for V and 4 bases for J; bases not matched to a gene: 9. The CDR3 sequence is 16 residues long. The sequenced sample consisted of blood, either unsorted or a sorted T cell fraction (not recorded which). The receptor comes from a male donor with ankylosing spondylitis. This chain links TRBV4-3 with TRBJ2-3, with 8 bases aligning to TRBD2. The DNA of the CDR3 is TGCGCCAGCAGCCAGTTAGGACTAGCCTCCGCAGATACGCAGTATTTT. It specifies CASSQLGLASADTQYF.